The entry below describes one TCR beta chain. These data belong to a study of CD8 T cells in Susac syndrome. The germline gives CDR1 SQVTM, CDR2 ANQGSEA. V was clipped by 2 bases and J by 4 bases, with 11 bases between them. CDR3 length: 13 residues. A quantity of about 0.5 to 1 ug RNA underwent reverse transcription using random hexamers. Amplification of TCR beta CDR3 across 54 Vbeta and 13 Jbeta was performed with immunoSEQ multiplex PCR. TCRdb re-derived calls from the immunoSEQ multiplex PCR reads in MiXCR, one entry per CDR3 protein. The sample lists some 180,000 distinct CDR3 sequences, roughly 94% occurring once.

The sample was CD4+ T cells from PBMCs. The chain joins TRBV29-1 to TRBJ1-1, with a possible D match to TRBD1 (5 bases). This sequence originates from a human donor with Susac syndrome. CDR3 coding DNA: TGCAGCGTTGAAAGAGGGGCTGGCACTGAAGCTTTCTTT. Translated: CSVERGAGTEAFF.